One and the same sample provided the 21 T cell receptor beta chains below, sequenced in a study of immune evolution from preneoplasia to lung adenocarcinoma. Clones were read by immunoSEQ multiplex PCR, and TCRdb kept only the in-frame ones, dropping some. The table has some 800 clones, 42% seen once. Source material: FFPE normal lung tissue adjacent to the tumor. Source of these receptors: a person between 45 and 65 years old with lung adenocarcinoma.

This rearrangement joins TRBV29-1 to TRBJ2-3, with D possibly matching TRBD1 (5 bases). V was clipped by 7 bases and J by 0 bases, with 17 bases between them. Germline CDR1 and CDR2: SQVTM and ANQGSEA. The CDR3 extends over 15 amino acids. The CDR3 DNA reads as TGCAGCGGTGGGGCTCCCATTACTAGCACAGATACGCAGTATTTT. Its protein is CSGGAPITSTDTQYF.

Points on this clone: Other DNA sequences in this sample translate to the same CDR3. The chain carries TRBV18 and TRBJ1-2; D not resolved. The ends were cut back, 2 bases at V and 2 bases at J, with 6 bases in the middle. The germline CDR1 and CDR2 sequences are KGHSH and LQKENI. The CDR3 has 13 amino acids. The CDR3 sequence is CASSPGPNYGYTF. CDR3 nucleotides: TGTGCCAGCTCACCAGGACCGAACTATGGCTACACCTTC.

This sequence joins TRBV30 and TRBJ2-5; TRBD1 matches at 8 bases. Unmatched junction bases numbered 4, after V lost 3 bases and J lost 4 bases. The V gene's germline CDR1 is GTSNPN and CDR2 SVGIG (reference sequence). This CDR3 has 13 amino acids. The CDR3: CAWSGGQGETQYF. Written as DNA, the CDR3 is TGTGCCTGGAGCGGCGGACAGGGAGAGACCCAGTACTTC. Variable domain in full (rest from reference TRBV30 and TRBJ2-5): SQTIHQWPATLVQPVGSPLSLECTVEGTSNPNLYWYRQAAGRGLQLLFYSVGIGQISSEVPQNLSASRPQDRQFILSSKKLLLSDSGFYLCAWSGGQGETQYFGPGTRLLVL.

This clone rates as large. CDR3 coding DNA: TGTGCCAGCAGTGAATCCCTGAATGAGCAGTTCTTC. Its translation: CASSESLNEQFF. The genes are TRBV6-1 and TRBJ2-1; unclear D gene. The V end was cut by 2 bases, the J end by 7 bases, with 6 bases between. Germline CDR1 MNHNS, CDR2 SASEGT. This CDR3 region has 12 residues.

This clone was observed a single time. The rearrangement uses TRBV6-1 and TRBJ2-5; 7 nucleotides agree with TRBD2. Looked up from germline, CDR1 is MNHNS and CDR2 is SASEGT. The V segment lost 0 bases and the J segment 2 bases; nucleotides outside the gene matches: 6. The CDR3 sequence is 16 residues long. The CDR3: CASSEALGTTQETQYF. CDR3 nucleotide sequence: TGTGCCAGCAGTGAAGCGCTCGGGACTACGCAAGAGACCCAGTACTTC.

This chain connects TRBV7-2 to TRBJ2-5, with D maybe TRBD2 (5 bases). V was clipped by 5 bases and J by 4 bases, with 14 bases between them. Looked up from germline, CDR1 is SGHTA and CDR2 is FQGNSA. The CDR3 spans 14 residues. CDR3: CASSPDFEGETQYF. CDR3 sequence (DNA): TGTGCCAGCAGCCCGGACTTCGAAGGAGAGACCCAGTACTTC.

This clone was picked up a small number of times. The rearrangement joins TRBV20-1 to TRBJ1-1; no clear D gene. Germline V lookup: CDR1 DFQATT, CDR2 SNEGSKA (reference sequence). V dropped 6 bases and J dropped 5 bases, with 10 bases sitting between them. The CDR3 totals 11 residues. CDR3 sequence: CSAGLETEAFF. The CDR3 DNA is TGCAGTGCAGGATTGGAGACTGAAGCTTTCTTT.

The chain joins TRBV9 to TRBJ2-1; D possibly corresponds to TRBD2 (6 bases). Trimming stripped 0 bases from V and 5 bases from J, with 12 bases between. Germline V lookup: CDR1 SGDLS, CDR2 YYNGEE. The CDR3 has 15 amino acids. The CDR3 sequence: CASSVGGTSDNEQFF. Here the CDR3 DNA reads TGTGCCAGCAGCGTAGGAGGGACTTCAGACAATGAGCAGTTCTTC.

This clone has only a few counts. V is TRBV5-4 and J is TRBJ2-5, with 9 bases aligning to TRBD1. Germline V CDR1 and CDR2: SGHNT, YYREEE (reference sequence). The CDR3 has 14 residues. The V segment lost 2 bases and the J segment 3 bases; nucleotides outside the gene matches: 2. The CDR3 sequence is CASSLQGAEETQYF. The CDR3 DNA is TGTGCCAGCAGCTTACAGGGGGCCGAAGAGACCCAGTACTTC.

The V call is TRBV9, the J call TRBJ1-5; 7 nucleotides agree with TRBD1. The J segment lost 7 bases and the V segment lost 4 bases, leaving 11 bases of the junction unmatched. This CDR3 is 15 amino acids long. Germline V gene sequence: CDR1 SGDLS, CDR2 YYNGEE. The CDR3 protein is CASSPQGDVYQPQHF. In DNA, the CDR3 is TGTGCCAGCAGCCCCCAGGGGGATGTTTACCAGCCCCAGCATTTT.

The rearrangement joins TRBV25-1 to TRBJ2-6; D call uncertain. CDR1 MGHDK and CDR2 SYGVNS come from the germline V gene. The CDR3 is 16 amino acids. V gave up 8 bases and J gave up 0 bases, with 14 bases separating them. CDR3 DNA: TGTGCCAGCGCTCCTCCTGGGAACTCTGGGGCCAACGTCCTGACTTTC. It is translated as CASAPPGNSGANVLTF.

The chain has TRBV28 and TRBJ2-7; 9 bases line up with TRBD1. The CDR3 runs 15 residues. The J segment lost 6 bases and the V segment lost 5 bases, leaving 11 bases of the junction unmatched. Germline-derived CDR1 and CDR2 are MDHEN and SYDVKM. Here the CDR3 DNA reads TGTGCCAGCAGTCCTCCGGACAGGGGAGGCCTCGAGCAGTACTTC. Residues: CASSPPDRGGLEQYF. Combining the CDR3 with reference TRBV28 and TRBJ2-7 gives the whole variable domain DVKVTQSSRYLVKRTGEKVFLECVQDMDHENMFWYRQDPGLGLRLIYFSYDVKMKEKGDIPEGYSVSREKKERFSLILESASTNQTSMYLCASSPPDRGGLEQYFGPGTRLTVT.

The gene calls are TRBV7-2 and TRBJ2-3; D call uncertain. The length of the CDR3 is 12 residues. V was trimmed by 2 bases and J by 2 bases, leaving 2 bases between them. Looked up from germline, CDR1 is SGHTA and CDR2 is FQGNSA. The DNA of the CDR3 is TGTGCCAGCAGCTTACCCACAGATACGCAGTATTTT. As protein: CASSLPTDTQYF. The entire variable domain, with the rest obtained from reference TRBV7-2 and TRBJ2-3, is as follows: GAGVSQSPSNKVTEKGKDVELRCDPISGHTALYWYRQSLGQGLEFLIYFQGNSAPDKSGLPSDRFSAERTGGSVSTLTIQRTQQEDSAVYLCASSLPTDTQYFGPGTRLTVL.

This chain connects TRBV27 to TRBJ2-3; 10 bases map to TRBD2. Trimming cost V 6 bases and J 4 bases; bases outside gene matches: 10. The CDR3 has 16 residues. The germline V gene has CDR1 MNHEY and CDR2 SMNVEV (reference sequence). The CDR3 loop reads CASRSSLAGASDTQYF. The DNA of the CDR3 is TGTGCCAGCAGATCGAGTCTAGCGGGAGCATCAGATACGCAGTATTTT.

The V and J genes are TRBV7-2 and TRBJ2-3; D gene unclear. The CDR3 spans 15 residues. Germline lookup yields CDR1 SGHTA and CDR2 FQGNSA. V was shortened by 4 bases and J by 2 bases, with 13 bases between the two germline ends. The CDR3 loop reads CASSYHDLHTDTQYF. The CDR3 DNA follows: TGTGCCAGCAGCTACCACGACTTGCACACAGATACGCAGTATTTT.

This clone was detected only a few times. The chain links TRBV6-4 to TRBJ2-2; D possibly matches TRBD1 or TRBD2 (5 bases each). CDR1 is MRHNA, CDR2 SNTAGT, per germline. This CDR3 has 13 amino acids. Between the trimmed V and J ends, which lost 5 bases and 5 bases, there was a span of 9 bases. As DNA, the CDR3 is TGTGCCAGCAGTCCAGGGAGTACCGGGGAGCTGTTTTTT. This sequence encodes CASSPGSTGELFF.

The chain uses TRBV15 and TRBJ2-1; D possibly corresponds to TRBD2 (6 bases). Trimming pared 6 bases from V and 9 bases from J, leaving 24 bases between. The CDR3 is 16 amino acids. Per germline, CDR1 LNHNV and CDR2 YYDKDF (reference sequence). The CDR3 sequence is CATRIKGGVDGGEQFF. The CDR3 DNA reads as TGTGCCACCAGGATTAAGGGAGGAGTTGATGGGGGTGAGCAGTTCTTC.

The rearrangement links TRBV11-3 to TRBJ2-2; 11 positions agree with TRBD1. This CDR3 spans 16 amino acids. Germline CDR1 SGHNT, CDR2 YENEEA. V gave up 5 bases and J gave up 6 bases; unmatched junction bases: 8. The CDR3 sequence: CASSPWTGGEPGELFF. The CDR3 nucleotides are TGTGCCAGCAGCCCGTGGACAGGGGGCGAACCCGGGGAGCTGTTTTTT.

V gene TRBV5-1 combines with J gene TRBJ2-3; the D gene is possibly TRBD2 (5 bases). Germline assignment: CDR1 SGHRS and CDR2 YFSETQ. V lost 4 bases to trimming and J lost 1 base, with 13 bases between them. The CDR3 covers 15 residues. CDR3 nucleotide sequence: TGCGCCAGCAGCCCGAGGGAGTTGGGCACAGATACGCAGTATTTT. It specifies CASSPRELGTDTQYF.

CDR3 amino acids: CASSLAGGDTDTQYF. The DNA for the CDR3 is TGTGCCAGCAGCTTAGCAGGCGGAGACACAGATACGCAGTATTTT. The chain employs TRBV7-9 and TRBJ2-3, with D hard to call. The V gene's germline CDR1 is SEHNR and CDR2 FQNEAQ (reference sequence). Trimming stripped 0 bases from V and 2 bases from J, with 9 bases between. This CDR3 spans 15 amino acids.

The genes are TRBV5-1 and TRBJ2-7, with D perhaps TRBD1 or TRBD2 (5 bases each). The CDR3 runs 17 residues. Germline CDR1 SGHRS, CDR2 YFSETQ. V shed 1 base and J shed 0 bases, with 17 bases lying between them. Here the CDR3 reads CASSLPSSGTLSYEQYF. The CDR3 coding sequence is TGCGCCAGCAGCTTGCCTTCATCCGGGACCCTCTCCTACGAGCAGTACTTC. Full variable domain (remainder filled in from reference TRBV5-1 and TRBJ2-7): KAGVTQTPRYLIKTRGQQVTLSCSPISGHRSVSWYQQTPGQGLQFLFEYFSETQRNKGNFPGRFSGRQFSNSRSEMNVSTLELGDSALYLCASSLPSSGTLSYEQYFGPGTRLTVT.